A few counts support the clone carrying this T cell receptor beta chain. After removal of 3 bases from V and 6 bases from J, the junction contained 8 bases not matched to a gene. This CDR3 has 15 amino acids. CDR1 and CDR2 from the germline V gene are SGHTS and YDEGEE. A single record per CDR3 protein comes from TCRdb applying MiXCR to the RT-PCR reads. The sample has around 700,000 distinct CDR3 sequences; over 12% are singletons. Material: memory CD4+ T cells from blood. The chain employs TRBV5-8 and TRBJ2-7, with 11 positions matching TRBD2. This TCR was sampled from a female donor in good health, serving as a healthy control. The CDR3 region is CASSSSGRPWGEQYF. CDR3 nucleotide sequence: TGTGCCAGCAGCTCTAGCGGGAGGCCCTGGGGCGAGCAGTACTTC. The full variable domain, in which reference TRBV5-8 and TRBJ2-7 provide the parts outside the CDR3, is EAGVTQSPTHLIKTRGQQATLRCSPISGHTSVYWYQQALGLGLQFLLWYDEGEERNRGNFPPRFSGRQFPNYSSELNVNALELEDSALYLCASSSSGRPWGEQYFGPGTRLTVT.